The rows below give T cell receptor beta chains drawn from one sample of a study of metastatic and nonmetastatic thyroid tumors. From the PCR reads, TCRdb re-called clones with MiXCR. Of about 92,000 clones listed, more than 12% are singletons. Material: blood. All receptors come from a female donor with papillary thyroid cancer or a benign thyroid nodule (not recorded which). Some clones in this sample may be carry-over from other donors' samples. CDR3s include the opening cysteine and the closing phenylalanine or tryptophan. D genes are given only for firm matches. Clone sizes are given selectively: once, few, many, or a class where the clone is expanded.

TRBV20-1	TRBJ1-1	many	-	TGCAGTGCTAGTGGGAAAACAACTACTGAAGCTTTCTTT	CSASGKTTTEAFF
TRBV6-2/TRBV6-3	TRBJ2-7	many	-	TGTGCCAGCAGTCCCTCCCGCTCCCGGGTGTACTTC	CASSPSRSRVYF
TRBV28	TRBJ1-3	-	TRBD1	TGTGCCAGCAGTCGACAGGGGTACCCTGGAAACACCATATATTTT	CASSRQGYPGNTIYF
TRBV30	TRBJ1-1	-	-	TGTGCCTGGATTTCGGGTGGGTGGGGAACTGAAGCTTTCTTT	CAWISGGWGTEAFF
TRBV12-3/TRBV12-4	TRBJ1-1	few	TRBD1	TGTGCCAGCAGTTTCAGGGGGCCCTGCACTGAAGCTTTCTTT	CASSFRGPCTEAFF
TRBV6-1	TRBJ2-1	many	TRBD1	TGTGCCAGCAGTGACCGACAGGGAGTGGCCTACAATGAGCAGTTCTTC	CASSDRQGVAYNEQFF
TRBV6-1	TRBJ2-1	-	TRBD1	TGTGCCAGCAGTGGGACAGGAGATTACAATGAGCAGTTCTTC	CASSGTGDYNEQFF
TRBV20-1	TRBJ2-3	-	-	TGCAGTGCTGAGGACCGCCGAACAGATACGCAGTATTTT	CSAEDRRTDTQYF
TRBV19	TRBJ1-2	many	TRBD1	TGTGCCAGTAGTACTACCGGGACAGGTTTGGAAGAACGCACCTTC	CASSTTGTGLEERTF
TRBV9	TRBJ2-7	many	-	TGTGCCAGCAGCGTAGGCGGGGCCAGCTCCTACGAGCAGTACTTC	CASSVGGASSYEQYF
TRBV6-6	TRBJ2-1	many	TRBD2	TGTGCCAGCAGAAGAAATAGCGGGGGGGCCTTTCGATACAATGAGCAGTTCTTC	CASRRNSGGAFRYNEQFF
TRBV20-1	TRBJ2-3	many	TRBD2	TGCAGTGCTAGCCCGGGGACTAGCGGACGCACAGATACGCAGTATTTT	CSASPGTSGRTDTQYF
TRBV5-1	TRBJ2-2	-	-	TGCGCCAGCAGCTCCCGAGGTGCAAGTAACACCGGGGAGCTGTTTTTT	CASSSRGASNTGELFF
TRBV11-2	TRBJ2-7	many	TRBD2	TGTGCCAGCAGCTTACTAGCGGGGAGCTCCTACGAGCAGTACTTC	CASSLLAGSSYEQYF
TRBV7-2	TRBJ2-7	many	-	TGTGCCAGCAGCCAATCGTGGGGGGTGTCCTACGAGCAGTACTTC	CASSQSWGVSYEQYF
TRBV9	TRBJ1-4	many	-	TGTGCCAGCAGCCCCCCGGGCGGGGGTCTGTTTTTT	CASSPPGGGLFF
TRBV19	TRBJ1-5	-	-	TGTGCCAGTAGTATAGGGCTATATCCGTCCCAGCATTTT	CASSIGLYPSQHF
TRBV4-1	TRBJ1-5	-	-	TGTGCCAGCAGCCAAGGGCCGGGAGGGAATCAGCCACAGCATTTT	CASSQGPGGNQPQHF
TRBV7-2	TRBJ2-1	many	-	TGTGCCAGCAGCCTAGGGGGGGCTCGGGAGCAGTTCTTC	CASSLGGAREQFF
TRBV14	TRBJ2-7	-	-	TGTGCCAGCAATCCGACCGGGTCCCAGCGCTACGAGCAGTACTTC	CASNPTGSQRYEQYF
TRBV5-6	TRBJ2-3	-	TRBD2	TGTGCCAGCAGCTCGTCCGGGACTAGGTCTGGCACAGATACGCGGTATTTT	CASSSSGTRSGTDTRYF
TRBV13	TRBJ2-1	many	TRBD2	TGTGCCAGCAGCTCGTCGGGACTAGCGGGGGGGCTAAGGGAGCAGTTCTTC	CASSSSGLAGGLREQFF
TRBV6-1	TRBJ2-5	many	TRBD2	TGTGCCAGCAGCCCCCTACTAGCGGGGGCTCGGTACCAAGAGACCCAGTACTTC	CASSPLLAGARYQETQYF
TRBV28	TRBJ2-7	many	-	TGTGCCAGCAGTAGGGGCGGGTCCCACGAGCAGTACTTC	CASSRGGSHEQYF
TRBV5-4	TRBJ2-3	-	TRBD2	TGTGCCAGCAGTAGCGGGACAGATACGCAGTATTTT	CASSSGTDTQYF
TRBV15	TRBJ1-4	-	TRBD1	TGTGCCACCAGCAGAACCTTCGGCGGGACAGGGCCACCTAGTGAAAAACTGTTTTTT	CATSRTFGGTGPPSEKLFF
TRBV9	TRBJ1-3	many	-	TGTGCCAGCAGCGTAGAACGCTCTGGAAACACCATATATTTT	CASSVERSGNTIYF
TRBV3-1	TRBJ1-6	many	-	TGTGCCAGCAGCCAAAATGTTGGGTCACCCCTCCACTTT	CASSQNVGSPLHF
TRBV30	TRBJ2-6	many	-	TGTGTGGCCAACGGTGGGGCCAACGTCCTGACTTTC	CVANGGANVLTF
TRBV6-1	TRBJ2-4	many	-	TGTGCCAGCAGCCACGGTTCCTTAGCCAAAAACATTCAGTACTTC	CASSHGSLAKNIQYF
TRBV6-6	TRBJ2-3	many	-	TGTGCCAGCAGTTATCTGGTCGCAGATACGCAGTATTTT	CASSYLVADTQYF
TRBV20-1	TRBJ2-5	many	TRBD1	TGCAGTGCTACCAGGGGGCCCCAAGAGACCCAGTACTTC	CSATRGPQETQYF
TRBV5-4	TRBJ1-2	few	TRBD1	TGTGCCAGCAGCGGGACAGAAAGTCAGGGCTACACCTTC	CASSGTESQGYTF
TRBV7-3	TRBJ2-1	many	-	TGTGCCAGCGCCCAAAACAAAGGGTCTTATGAGCAGTTCTTC	CASAQNKGSYEQFF
TRBV5-6	TRBJ2-7	few	-	TGTGCCAGCAGCTTGTCAGCGGGTGGTAAAGGCGAGCAGTACTTC	CASSLSAGGKGEQYF
TRBV5-1	TRBJ2-3	-	-	TGCGCCAGCAGTCCTAGCGAGGGGGCCTTCTATACGCAGTATTTT	CASSPSEGAFYTQYF
TRBV6-1	TRBJ2-5	few	-	TGTGCCAGCAGTGAAGACTGGAATAGAGAGACCCAGTACTTC	CASSEDWNRETQYF
TRBV6-5	TRBJ2-5	many	-	TGTGCCAGCAGTTATGACAGGACTTTCCAAGAGACCCAGTACTTC	CASSYDRTFQETQYF
TRBV6-1	TRBJ1-6	many	-	TGTGCCAGCAGTGGGGGGGGTTCCTATAATTCACCCCTCCACTTT	CASSGGGSYNSPLHF
TRBV7-2	TRBJ2-3	many	-	TGTGCCAGCACCCTAGGACCGGGCGCAGATACGCAGTATTTT	CASTLGPGADTQYF
TRBV28	TRBJ1-2	many	-	TGTGCCAGCAGCTCCGGACAGAACTATGGCTACACCTTC	CASSSGQNYGYTF